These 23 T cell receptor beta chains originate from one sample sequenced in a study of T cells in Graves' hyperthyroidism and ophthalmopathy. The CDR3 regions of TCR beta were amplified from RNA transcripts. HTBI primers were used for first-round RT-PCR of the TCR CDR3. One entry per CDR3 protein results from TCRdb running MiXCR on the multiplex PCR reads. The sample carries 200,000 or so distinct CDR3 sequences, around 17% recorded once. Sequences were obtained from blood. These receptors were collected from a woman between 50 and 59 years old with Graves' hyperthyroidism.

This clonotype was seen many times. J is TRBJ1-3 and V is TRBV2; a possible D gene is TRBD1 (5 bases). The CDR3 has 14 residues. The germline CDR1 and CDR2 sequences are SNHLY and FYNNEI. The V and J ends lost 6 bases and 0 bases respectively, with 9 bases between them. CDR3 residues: CASRPDISGNTIYF. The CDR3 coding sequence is TGTGCCAGCAGACCGGACATCTCTGGAAACACCATATATTTT.

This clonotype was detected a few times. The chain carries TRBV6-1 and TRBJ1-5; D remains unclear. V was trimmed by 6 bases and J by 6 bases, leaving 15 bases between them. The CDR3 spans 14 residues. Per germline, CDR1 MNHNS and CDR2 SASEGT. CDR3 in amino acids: CASSPTGRGQPQHF. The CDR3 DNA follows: TGTGCCAGCAGCCCTACGGGGAGAGGTCAGCCCCAGCATTTT.

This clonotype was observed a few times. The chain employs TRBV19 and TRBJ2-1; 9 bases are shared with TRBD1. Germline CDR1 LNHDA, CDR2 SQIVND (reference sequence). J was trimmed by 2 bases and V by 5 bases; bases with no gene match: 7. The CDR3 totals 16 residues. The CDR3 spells CASSATDRGAYNEQFF. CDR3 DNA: TGTGCCAGTAGTGCCACGGACAGGGGTGCCTACAATGAGCAGTTCTTC.

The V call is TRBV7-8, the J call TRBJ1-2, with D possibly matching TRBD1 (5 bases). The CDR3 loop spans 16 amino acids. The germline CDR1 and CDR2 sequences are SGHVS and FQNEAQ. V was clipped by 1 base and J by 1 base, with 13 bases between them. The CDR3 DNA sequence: TGTGCCAGCAGCTTAGACAGGTCCGGAAATAACTATGGCTACACCTTC. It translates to CASSLDRSGNNYGYTF.

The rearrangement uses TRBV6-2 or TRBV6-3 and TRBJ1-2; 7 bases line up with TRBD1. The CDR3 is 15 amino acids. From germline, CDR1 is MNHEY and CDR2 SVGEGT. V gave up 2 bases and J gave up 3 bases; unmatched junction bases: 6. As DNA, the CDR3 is TGTGCCAGCAGTTACCTCACAGGGGAGGACTATGGCTACACCTTC. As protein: CASSYLTGEDYGYTF.

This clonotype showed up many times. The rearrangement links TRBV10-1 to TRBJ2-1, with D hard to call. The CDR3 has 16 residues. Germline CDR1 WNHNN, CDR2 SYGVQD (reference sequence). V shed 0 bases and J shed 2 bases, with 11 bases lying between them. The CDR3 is CASSESRVSPYNEQFF. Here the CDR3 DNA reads TGCGCCAGCAGTGAGTCCCGGGTCAGCCCCTACAATGAGCAGTTCTTC.

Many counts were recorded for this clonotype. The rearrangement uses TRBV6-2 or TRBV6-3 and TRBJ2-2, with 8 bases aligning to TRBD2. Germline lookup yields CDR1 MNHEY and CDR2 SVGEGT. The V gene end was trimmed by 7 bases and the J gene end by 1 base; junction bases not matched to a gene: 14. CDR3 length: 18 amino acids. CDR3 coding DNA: TGTGCCAGCACCCTTCTTCTTAGCGGGACAAAGAACACCGGGGAGCTGTTTTTT. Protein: CASTLLLSGTKNTGELFF.

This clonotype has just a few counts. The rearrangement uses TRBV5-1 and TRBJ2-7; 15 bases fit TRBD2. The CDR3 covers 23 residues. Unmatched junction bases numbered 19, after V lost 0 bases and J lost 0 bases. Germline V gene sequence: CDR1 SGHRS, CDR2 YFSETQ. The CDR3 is CASSLEKGIGLAGGKRSSYEQYF. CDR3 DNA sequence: TGCGCCAGCAGCTTGGAAAAAGGAATAGGACTAGCGGGAGGGAAAAGGAGCTCCTACGAGCAGTACTTC.

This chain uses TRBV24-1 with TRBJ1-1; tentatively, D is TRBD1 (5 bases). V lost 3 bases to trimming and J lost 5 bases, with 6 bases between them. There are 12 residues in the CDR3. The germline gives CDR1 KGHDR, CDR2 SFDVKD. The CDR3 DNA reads TGTGCCACCAGTGATCCAGGGACTGAAGCTTTCTTT. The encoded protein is CATSDPGTEAFF.

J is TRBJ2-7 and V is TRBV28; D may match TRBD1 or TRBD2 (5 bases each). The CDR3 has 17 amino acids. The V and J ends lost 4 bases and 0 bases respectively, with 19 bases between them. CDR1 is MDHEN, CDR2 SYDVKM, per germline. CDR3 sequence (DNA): TGTGCCAGCAGTTCAGCGACCGGGACGGGTTTCTCCTACGAGCAGTACTTC. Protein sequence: CASSSATGTGFSYEQYF.

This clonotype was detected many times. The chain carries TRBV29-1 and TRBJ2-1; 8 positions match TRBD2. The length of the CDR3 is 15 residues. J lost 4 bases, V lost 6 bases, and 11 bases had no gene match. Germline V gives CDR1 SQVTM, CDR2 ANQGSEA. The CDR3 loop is CSVPGIAGSYNEQFF. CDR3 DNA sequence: TGCAGCGTCCCCGGGATAGCGGGGTCTTACAATGAGCAGTTCTTC.

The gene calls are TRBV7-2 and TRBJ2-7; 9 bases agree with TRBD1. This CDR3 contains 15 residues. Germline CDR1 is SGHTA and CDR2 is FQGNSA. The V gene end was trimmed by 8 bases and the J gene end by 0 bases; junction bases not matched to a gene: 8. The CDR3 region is CASPAPGQGSYEQYF. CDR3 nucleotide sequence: TGTGCCAGCCCAGCGCCGGGACAGGGCTCCTACGAGCAGTACTTC.

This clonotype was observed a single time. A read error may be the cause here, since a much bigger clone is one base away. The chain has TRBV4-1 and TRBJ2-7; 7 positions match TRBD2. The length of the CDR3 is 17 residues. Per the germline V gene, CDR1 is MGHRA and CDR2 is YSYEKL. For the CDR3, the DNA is TGCGTCAGCAGCCAGGCCTCGCCTGGCGGGAGCGTCCACGAGCAGTACTTC. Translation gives CVSSQASPGGSVHEQYF.

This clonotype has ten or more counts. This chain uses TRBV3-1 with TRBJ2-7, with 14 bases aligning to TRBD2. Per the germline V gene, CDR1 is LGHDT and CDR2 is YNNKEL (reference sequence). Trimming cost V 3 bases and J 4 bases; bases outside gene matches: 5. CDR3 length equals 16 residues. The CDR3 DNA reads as TGTGCCAGCAGCCAGTCCGGGACTAGCGGGAGTTACGAGCAGTACTTC. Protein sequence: CASSQSGTSGSYEQYF.

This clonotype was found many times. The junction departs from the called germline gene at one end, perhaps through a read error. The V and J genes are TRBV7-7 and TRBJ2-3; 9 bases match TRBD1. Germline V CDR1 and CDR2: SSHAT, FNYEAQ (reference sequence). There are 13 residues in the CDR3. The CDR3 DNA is TGTGCTAGCAGCTCGGACAGGGGAAATACGCAGTATTTT. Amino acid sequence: CASSSDRGNTQYF. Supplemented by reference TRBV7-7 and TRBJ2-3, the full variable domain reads GAGVSQSPRYKVTKRGQDVTLRCDPISSHATLYWYQQALGQGPEFLTYFNYEAQPDKSGLPSDRFSAERPEGSISTLTIQRTEQRDSAMYRCASSSDRGNTQYFGPGTRLTVL.

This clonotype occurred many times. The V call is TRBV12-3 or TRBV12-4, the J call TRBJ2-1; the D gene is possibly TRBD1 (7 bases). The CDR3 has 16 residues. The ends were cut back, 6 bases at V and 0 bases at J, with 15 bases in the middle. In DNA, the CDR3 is TGTGCCAGCAGGGGACTCAGGGGGAGCTCCTACAATGAGCAGTTCTTC. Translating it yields CASRGLRGSSYNEQFF.

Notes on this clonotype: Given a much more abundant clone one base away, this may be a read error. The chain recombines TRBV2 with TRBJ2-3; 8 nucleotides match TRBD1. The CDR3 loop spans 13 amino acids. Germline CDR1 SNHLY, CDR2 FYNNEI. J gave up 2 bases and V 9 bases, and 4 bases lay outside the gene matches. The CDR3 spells CASGQGPTDTQYF. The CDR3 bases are TGTGCCAGTGGACAGGGACCCACAGATACGCAGTATTTT.

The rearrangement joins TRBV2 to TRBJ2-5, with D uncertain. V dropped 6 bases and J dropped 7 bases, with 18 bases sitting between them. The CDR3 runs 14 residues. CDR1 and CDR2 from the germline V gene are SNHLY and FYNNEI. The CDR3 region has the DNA TGTGCCAGCAGGTCCGGGCCCTCGCTGGGGACCCAGTACTTC. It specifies CASRSGPSLGTQYF.

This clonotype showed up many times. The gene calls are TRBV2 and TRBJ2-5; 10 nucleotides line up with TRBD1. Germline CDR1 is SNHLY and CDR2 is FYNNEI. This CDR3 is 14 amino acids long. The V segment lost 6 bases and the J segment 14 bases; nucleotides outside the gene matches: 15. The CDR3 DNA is TGTGCCAGCAGAGCAACCCGGGACAGGGGCCCTGGATACTTC. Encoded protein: CASRATRDRGPGYF.

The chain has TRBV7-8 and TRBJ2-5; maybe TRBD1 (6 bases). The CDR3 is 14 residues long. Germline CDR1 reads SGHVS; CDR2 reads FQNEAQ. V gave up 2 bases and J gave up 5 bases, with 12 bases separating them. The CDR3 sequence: CASSLTGSIETQYF. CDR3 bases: TGTGCCAGCAGCTTAACAGGGTCCATTGAGACCCAGTACTTC.

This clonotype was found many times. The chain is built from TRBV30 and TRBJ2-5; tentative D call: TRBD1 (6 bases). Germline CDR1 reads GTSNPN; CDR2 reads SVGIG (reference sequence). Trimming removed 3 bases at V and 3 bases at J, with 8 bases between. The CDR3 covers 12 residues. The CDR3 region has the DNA TGTGCCTGGAGACCAGGGGAAGAGACCCAGTACTTC. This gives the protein CAWRPGEETQYF.

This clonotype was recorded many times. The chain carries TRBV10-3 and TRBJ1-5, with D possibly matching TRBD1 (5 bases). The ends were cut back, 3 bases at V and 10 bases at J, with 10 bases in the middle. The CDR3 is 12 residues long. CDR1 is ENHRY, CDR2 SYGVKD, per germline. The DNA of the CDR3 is TGTGCCATCAGTGATGCCCAGGGTCCCCAGCATTTT. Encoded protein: CAISDAQGPQHF.

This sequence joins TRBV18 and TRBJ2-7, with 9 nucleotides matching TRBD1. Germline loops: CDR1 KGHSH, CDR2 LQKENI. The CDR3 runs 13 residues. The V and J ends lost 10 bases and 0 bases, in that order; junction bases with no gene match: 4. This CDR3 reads CATKQGASYEQYF. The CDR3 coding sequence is TGTGCCACCAAACAGGGGGCCTCCTACGAGCAGTACTTC.